This is a list of T cell receptor beta chains from one sample in a study of blood T cell repertoires in COVID-19. The method was immunoSEQ multiplex PCR; TCRdb's version includes in-frame clones alone and lacks a portion of them. The table includes a few hundred thousand clones, approximately 78% detected once. The specimen sequenced was PBMCs or T cells enriched from blood (not recorded which). These TCRs come from a man aged 40-49 years who had been exposed to COVID-19. Each CDR3 is given with its conserved first and last residue. The order of the fields is J gene, V gene, clone size, D gene, CDR3 DNA, CDR3 protein. The D gene is left open where the match is weak. Clone size is shown for a subset of rows, as once, few, many or a class of expanded clone.

TRBJ2-2 | TRBV2 | . | . | TGTGCCAGCCTTAGTGGTCCCGGGGAGCTGTTTTTT | CASLSGPGELFF
TRBJ2-1 | TRBV12-5 | . | . | TGTGCTAGTGGCTATCCGACTCGACACAATGAGCAGTTCTTC | CASGYPTRHNEQFF
TRBJ2-5 | TRBV24-1 | . | TRBD1 | TGTGCCACCAGCAAAGGACAGGGCCACCAATCGCGGGAGACCCAGTACTTC | CATSKGQGHQSRETQYF
TRBJ2-7 | TRBV6-5 | . | TRBD1 | TGTGCCAGCAGTCCTGGGACAGGGGGCGCATACGAGCAGTACTTC | CASSPGTGGAYEQYF
TRBJ1-4 | TRBV5-1 | . | . | TGCGCCAGCAGCTCTAGTGACAGAACTTATGAAAAACTGTTTTTT | CASSSSDRTYEKLFF
TRBJ1-6 | TRBV5-5 | . | . | TGTGCCAGCAGCGGCGGGGGCGCAGCATCACCCCTCCACTTT | CASSGGGAASPLHF
TRBJ2-1 | TRBV5-4 | . | . | TGTGCCAGCAGCTTGGTTGGCAGGACCTACAATGAGCAGTTCTTC | CASSLVGRTYNEQFF
TRBJ2-5 | TRBV7-7 | few | . | TGTGCTAGCAGCTTATCGTTGAGTAGTGGAGAGACCCAGTACTTC | CASSLSLSSGETQYF
TRBJ2-7 | TRBV25-1 | . | . | TGTGCCTCTTACAGGGCCTACGAGCAGTACTTC | CASYRAYEQYF
TRBJ2-7 | TRBV5-1 | . | TRBD2 | TGCGCCAGCAGCATGGGGCCGGCGGGAGAGCTCTACGAGCAGTACTTC | CASSMGPAGELYEQYF
TRBJ2-3 | TRBV6-6 | . | . | TGTGCCAGCAGTTACTCGGGGCAGCGCTCCACAGATACGCAGTATTTT | CASSYSGQRSTDTQYF
TRBJ2-7 | TRBV28 | once | TRBD2 | TGTGCCAGCAGGACCCAGTGGGTAGCGGGTTCCTACGAGCAGTACTTC | CASRTQWVAGSYEQYF
TRBJ1-1 | TRBV5-1 | . | . | TGCGCCAGCAGCTTCAGGGAGGACACTGAAGCTTTCTTT | CASSFREDTEAFF
TRBJ2-2 | TRBV20-1 | . | . | TGCAGTGCTAGTCCGGTATCTCTCGGCGGGGAGCTGTTTTTT | CSASPVSLGGELFF
TRBJ1-1 | TRBV3-1/TRBV3-2 | . | . | TGTGCCAGCGGGGAGGGAAGGACTGAAGCTTTCTTT | CASGEGRTEAFF
TRBJ2-6 | TRBV7-3 | . | . | TGTGCCAGCAGCTCCCCGGCGAGCGTGAGCTCTGGGGCCAACGTCCTGACTTTC | CASSSPASVSSGANVLTF
TRBJ1-1 | TRBV12-5 | . | . | TGTGCTAGTGGTTTGGTACTAACGCCAGAAGCTTTCTTT | CASGLVLTPEAFF
TRBJ2-7 | TRBV14 | once | . | TGTGCCACCCGCCGGAGTACCAACTCCTACGAGCAGTACTTC | CATRRSTNSYEQYF
TRBJ2-5 | TRBV3-1/TRBV3-2 | once | TRBD2 | TGTGCCAGCAGCCAAGACGGCCCGGGGACTAGTCTGGAGACCCAGTACTTC | CASSQDGPGTSLETQYF
TRBJ2-5 | TRBV24-1 | . | . | TGTGCCACCAGTGACCCCCCCGGGGAGACCCAGTACTTC | CATSDPPGETQYF
TRBJ2-1 | TRBV7-9 | . | TRBD2 | TGTGCCAGCAGCTTATGGACTAGCGGGAGTTTAAGGTACAATGAGCAGTTCTTC | CASSLWTSGSLRYNEQFF
TRBJ1-2 | TRBV6-7 | few | TRBD1 | TGTGCCAGCAGGGAAATACAGGGGATAATTACCTTC | CASREIQGIITF
TRBJ2-3 | TRBV14 | . | TRBD2 | TGTGCCAGCAGCCAGCCGGGACTAGCGGGTGGGGATACGCAGTATTTT | CASSQPGLAGGDTQYF